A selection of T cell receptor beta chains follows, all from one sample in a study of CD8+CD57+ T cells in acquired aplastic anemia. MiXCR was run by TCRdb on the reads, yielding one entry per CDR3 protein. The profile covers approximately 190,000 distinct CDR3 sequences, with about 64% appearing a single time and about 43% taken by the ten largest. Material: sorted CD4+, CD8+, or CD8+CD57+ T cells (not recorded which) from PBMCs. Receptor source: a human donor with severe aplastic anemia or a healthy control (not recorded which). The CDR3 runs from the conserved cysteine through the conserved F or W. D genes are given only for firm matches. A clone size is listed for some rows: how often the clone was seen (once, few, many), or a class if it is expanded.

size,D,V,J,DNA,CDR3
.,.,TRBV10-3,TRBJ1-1,TGTGCCACCACGCAGGACAAGAACACTGAAGCTTTCTTT,CATTQDKNTEAFF
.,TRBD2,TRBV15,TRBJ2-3,TGTGCCACCAGCAGAGTGGGTAGCGGGAACCGAGATACGCAGTATTTT,CATSRVGSGNRDTQYF
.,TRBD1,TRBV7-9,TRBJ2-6,TGTGCCAGCAGCTTAGAAGGAACAGGGGGAAGGTCTGGGGCCAACGTCCTGACTTTC,CASSLEGTGGRSGANVLTF
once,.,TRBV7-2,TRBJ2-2,TGTGCCAGCAGCCCTCGGGCCGTGAACACCGGGGAGCTGTTTTTT,CASSPRAVNTGELFF
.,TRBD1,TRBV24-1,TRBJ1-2,TGTGCCTCCGTACTGAGTAGGGGACAGCGGAACTATGGCTACACCTTC,CASVLSRGQRNYGYTF
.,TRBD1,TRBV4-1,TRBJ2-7,TGCGCCAGCACCACCGGGACAGGCTACGAGCAGTACTTC,CASTTGTGYEQYF
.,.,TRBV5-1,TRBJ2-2,TGCGCCAGCAGCGGTGGGAGCACCGGGGAGCTGTTTTTT,CASSGGSTGELFF
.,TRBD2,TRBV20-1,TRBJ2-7,TGCAGTGCTAGGCATCGACTAGCGGGAATCTCCGAGCAGTACTTC,CSARHRLAGISEQYF
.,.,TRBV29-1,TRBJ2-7,TGCAGCGTTGGACATGATTCCTACGAGCAGTACTTC,CSVGHDSYEQYF
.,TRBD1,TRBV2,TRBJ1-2,TGTGCCAGCCGATTGACAGGGGGAGCGGGAGGCTACACCTTC,CASRLTGGAGGYTF
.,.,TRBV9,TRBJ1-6,TGTGCCAGCAGCCCCGATGGACAGTATAATTCACCCCTCCACTTT,CASSPDGQYNSPLHF
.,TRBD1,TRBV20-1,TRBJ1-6,TGCAGTGCTAGAGATAACAGGGGGAATGATTCACCCCTCCACTTT,CSARDNRGNDSPLHF
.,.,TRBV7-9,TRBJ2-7,TGTGCCAGCAGCTGGGATCCATGGCCCGAGCAGTACTTC,CASSWDPWPEQYF
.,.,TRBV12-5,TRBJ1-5,TGTGCCAGCAGTTCTCCAGGGGAACGGCAGCCCCAGCATTTT,CASSSPGERQPQHF
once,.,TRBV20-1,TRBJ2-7,TGCAGTGCCAGCAGACCCCTTGTCCGGGACGAGCAGTACTTC,CSASRPLVRDEQYF
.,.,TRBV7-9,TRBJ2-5,TGTGCCAGCAGCTTCCCAGTGTGGGAGACCCAGTACTTC,CASSFPVWETQYF
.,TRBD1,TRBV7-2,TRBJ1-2,TGTGCCAGCAGATCCGGGACAGGGAGCTATGGCTACACCTTC,CASRSGTGSYGYTF
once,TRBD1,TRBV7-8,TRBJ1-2,TGTGCCAGCAGCGCCTGGACAGGGACGAACTATGGCTACACCTTC,CASSAWTGTNYGYTF
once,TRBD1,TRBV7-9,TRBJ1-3,TGTGCGAACACAGGGGAGAGCTCTGGAAACACCATATATTTT,CANTGESSGNTIYF
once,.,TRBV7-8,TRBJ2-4,TGTGCCAGCAGCTTAGCGGCCCAGGACATTCAGTACTTC,CASSLAAQDIQYF
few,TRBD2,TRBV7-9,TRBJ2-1,TGTGCCAGCAACAACCCGGGACTAGCGGTTGCCAGCTCCTACAATGAGCAGTTCTTC,CASNNPGLAVASSYNEQFF
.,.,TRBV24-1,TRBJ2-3,TGTGCCACCAGTGATTCCACACGTGAAGATACGCAGTATTTT,CATSDSTREDTQYF
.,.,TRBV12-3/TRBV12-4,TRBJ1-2,TGTGCCAGCAGTTTAGAAATGGCCTACACCTTC,CASSLEMAYTF
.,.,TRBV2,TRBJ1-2,TGTGCCAGCAGTGGGAAATCCGCTACCCCCTATGGCTACACCTTC,CASSGKSATPYGYTF
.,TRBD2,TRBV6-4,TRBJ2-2,TGTGCCAGCAGTGTGCTAGCGGACACCGGGGAGCTGTTTTTT,CASSVLADTGELFF
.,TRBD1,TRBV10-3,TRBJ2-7,TGTGCCAGCAGCCAACACAGGGGTACCTACGAGCAGTACTTC,CASSQHRGTYEQYF
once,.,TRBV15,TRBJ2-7,TGTGCCACCAGCAGACAAGGGGCAGGGAGAGGCGAGCAGTACTTC,CATSRQGAGRGEQYF
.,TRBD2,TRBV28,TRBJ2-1,TGTGCCAGCAGTCGACTAGCGGGAGGCAGGAATGAGCAGTTCTTC,CASSRLAGGRNEQFF
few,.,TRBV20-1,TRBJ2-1,TGCAGTGCTAGCAGGCCAAGGGGGGGAAAAGTCAATGAGCAGTTCTTC,CSASRPRGGKVNEQFF
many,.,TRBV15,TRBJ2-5,TGTGCCACCAGCAGAGACAGGGGCCTCGGAGAGACCCAGTACTTC,CATSRDRGLGETQYF
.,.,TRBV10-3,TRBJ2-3,TGTGCCATCAGTGGAGGCCTCTCGAACTCAGATGCGCAGTATTTT,CAISGGLSNSDAQYF
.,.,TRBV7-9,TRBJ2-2,TGTGCCAGCAGCCGAACCGGGACAACCGGGGAGCTGTTTTTT,CASSRTGTTGELFF
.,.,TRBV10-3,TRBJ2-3,TGTGCCATCAGTGAGTCTGTGGCCAGCACAGATACGCAGTATTTT,CAISESVASTDTQYF
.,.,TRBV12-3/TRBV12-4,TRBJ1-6,TGTGCCAGCAGTTTAGGCTCCACCAATGACAGGCGGGATTCACCCCTCCACTTT,CASSLGSTNDRRDSPLHF
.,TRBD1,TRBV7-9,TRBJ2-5,TGTGCCAGCAGAAGGACAGGGGTACAAGAGACCCAGTACTTC,CASRRTGVQETQYF
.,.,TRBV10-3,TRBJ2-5,TGTGCCATCAGTGAGTCTTGGGAGACCCAGTACTTC,CAISESWETQYF
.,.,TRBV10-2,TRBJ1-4,TGCGCCAGCAGTGGAGGTTTTGGGGAAAAACTGTTTTTT,CASSGGFGEKLFF
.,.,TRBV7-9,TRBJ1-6,TGTGCCAGCAGCTCCGAGGGACTGAGTATGTCACCCCTCCACTTT,CASSSEGLSMSPLHF
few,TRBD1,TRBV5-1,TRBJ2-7,TGCGCCAGCAGCTTGGAGACAGGGGGCCTCTACGAGCAGTACTTC,CASSLETGGLYEQYF
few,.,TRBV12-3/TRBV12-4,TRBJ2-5,TGTGCCAGCACCGAGCAGGGGGGAACGGGAGAGACCCAGTACTTC,CASTEQGGTGETQYF
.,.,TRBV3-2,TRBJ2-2,TGTGCCAGCAGCCAAGACGGCCTAGCGGGAACCACCGGGGAGCTGTTTTTT,CASSQDGLAGTTGELFF
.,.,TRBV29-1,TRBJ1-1,TGCAGCGTTGGACCTGGGTCTAACATGAACACTGAAGCTTTCTTT,CSVGPGSNMNTEAFF
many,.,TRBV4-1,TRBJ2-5,TGCGCCAGCAGCCAAGGGTGGGGCGGCGAACAAGAGACCCAGTACTTC,CASSQGWGGEQETQYF